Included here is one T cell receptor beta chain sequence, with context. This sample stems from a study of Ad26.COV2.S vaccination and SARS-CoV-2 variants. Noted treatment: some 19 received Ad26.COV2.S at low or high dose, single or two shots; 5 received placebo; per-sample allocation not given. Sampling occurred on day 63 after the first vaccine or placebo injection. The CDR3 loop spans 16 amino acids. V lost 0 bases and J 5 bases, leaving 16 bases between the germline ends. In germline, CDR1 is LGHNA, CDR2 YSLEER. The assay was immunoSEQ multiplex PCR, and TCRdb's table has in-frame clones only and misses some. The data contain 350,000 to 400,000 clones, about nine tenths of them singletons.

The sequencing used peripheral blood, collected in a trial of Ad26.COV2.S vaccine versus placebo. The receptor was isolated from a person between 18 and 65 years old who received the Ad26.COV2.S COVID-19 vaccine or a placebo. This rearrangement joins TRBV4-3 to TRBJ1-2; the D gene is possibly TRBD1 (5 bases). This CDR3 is CASSQEVFGTGYGYTF. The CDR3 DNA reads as TGCGCCAGCAGCCAAGAAGTATTCGGGACGGGGTATGGCTACACCTTC.